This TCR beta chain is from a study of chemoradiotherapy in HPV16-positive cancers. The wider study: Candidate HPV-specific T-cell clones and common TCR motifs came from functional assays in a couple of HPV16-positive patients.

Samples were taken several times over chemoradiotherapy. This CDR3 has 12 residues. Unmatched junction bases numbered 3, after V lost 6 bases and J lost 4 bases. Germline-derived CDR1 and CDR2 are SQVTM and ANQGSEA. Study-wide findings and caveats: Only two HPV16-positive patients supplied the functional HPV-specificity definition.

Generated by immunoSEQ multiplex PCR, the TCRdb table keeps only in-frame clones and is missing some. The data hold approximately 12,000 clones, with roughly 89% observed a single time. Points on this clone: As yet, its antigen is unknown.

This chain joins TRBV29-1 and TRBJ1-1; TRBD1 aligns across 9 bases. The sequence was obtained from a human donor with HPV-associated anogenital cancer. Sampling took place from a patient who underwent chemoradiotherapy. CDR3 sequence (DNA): TGCAGCGTCGCACAGGGGGCCACTGAAGCTTTCTTT. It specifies CSVAQGATEAFF.